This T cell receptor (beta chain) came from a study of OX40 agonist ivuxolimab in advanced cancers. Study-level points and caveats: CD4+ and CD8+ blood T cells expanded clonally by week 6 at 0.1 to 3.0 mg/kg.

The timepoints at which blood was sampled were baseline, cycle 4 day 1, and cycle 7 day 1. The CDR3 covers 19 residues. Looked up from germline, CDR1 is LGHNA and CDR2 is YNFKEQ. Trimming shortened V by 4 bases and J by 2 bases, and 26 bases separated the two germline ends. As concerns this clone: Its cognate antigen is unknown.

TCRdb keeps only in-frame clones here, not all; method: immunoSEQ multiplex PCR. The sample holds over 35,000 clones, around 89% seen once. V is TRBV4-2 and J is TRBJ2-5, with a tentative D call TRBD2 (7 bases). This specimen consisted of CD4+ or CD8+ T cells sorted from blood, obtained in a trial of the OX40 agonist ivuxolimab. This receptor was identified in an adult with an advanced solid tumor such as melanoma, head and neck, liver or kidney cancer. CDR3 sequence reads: CASSPIRGGSGTIQETQYF. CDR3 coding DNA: TGTGCCAGCAGCCCTATTAGGGGGGGGAGCGGAACTATTCAAGAGACCCAGTACTTC.